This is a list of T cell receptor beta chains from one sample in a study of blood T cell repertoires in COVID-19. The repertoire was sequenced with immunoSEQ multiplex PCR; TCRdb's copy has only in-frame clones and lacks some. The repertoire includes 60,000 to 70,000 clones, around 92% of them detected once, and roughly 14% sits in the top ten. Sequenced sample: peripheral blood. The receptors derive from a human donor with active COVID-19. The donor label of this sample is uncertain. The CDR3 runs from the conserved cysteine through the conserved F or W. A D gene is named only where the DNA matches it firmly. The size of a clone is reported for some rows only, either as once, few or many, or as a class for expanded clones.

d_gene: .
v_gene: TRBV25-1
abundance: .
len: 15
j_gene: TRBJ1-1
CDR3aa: CASRMNQGRKGEAFF
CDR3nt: TGTGCCAGCAGAATGAACCAGGGGCGGAAGGGTGAAGCTTTCTTT

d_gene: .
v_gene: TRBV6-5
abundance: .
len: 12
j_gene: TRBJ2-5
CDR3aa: CASSSREETQYF
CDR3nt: TGTGCCAGCAGCTCTAGGGAGGAGACCCAGTACTTC

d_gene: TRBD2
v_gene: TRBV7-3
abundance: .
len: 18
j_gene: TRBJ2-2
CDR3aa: CASSFLPGLAANTGELFF
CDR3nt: TGTGCCAGCAGCTTTTTACCGGGACTAGCGGCGAACACCGGGGAGCTGTTTTTT

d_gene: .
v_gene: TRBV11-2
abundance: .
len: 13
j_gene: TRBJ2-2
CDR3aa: CASSFRQDGELFF
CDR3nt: TGTGCCAGCAGCTTTCGGCAGGACGGGGAGCTGTTTTTT

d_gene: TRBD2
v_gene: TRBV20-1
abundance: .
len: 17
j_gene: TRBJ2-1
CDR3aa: CSASPRPTSGRTNEQFF
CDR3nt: TGCAGTGCTAGTCCACGACCGACTAGCGGGAGGACCAATGAGCAGTTCTTC

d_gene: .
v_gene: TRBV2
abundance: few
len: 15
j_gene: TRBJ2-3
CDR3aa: CASKFSDGSGDTQYF
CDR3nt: TGTGCCAGCAAGTTCTCCGACGGGAGCGGGGATACGCAGTATTTT

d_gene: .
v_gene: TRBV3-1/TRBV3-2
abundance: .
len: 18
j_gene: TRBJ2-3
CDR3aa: CASSPQGGVGRGADTQYF
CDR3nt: TGTGCCAGCAGCCCCCAAGGAGGGGTCGGGCGGGGTGCAGATACGCAGTATTTT

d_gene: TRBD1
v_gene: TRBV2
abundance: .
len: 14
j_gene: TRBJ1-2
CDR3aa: CASSGGGPSGGYTF
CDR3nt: TGTGCCAGCAGTGGAGGGGGCCCATCGGGTGGCTACACCTTC

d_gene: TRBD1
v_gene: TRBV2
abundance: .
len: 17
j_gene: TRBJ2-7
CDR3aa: CASSLRDRIYARDEQYF
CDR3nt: TGTGCCAGCAGTCTCCGGGACAGGATCTACGCCAGGGACGAGCAGTACTTC

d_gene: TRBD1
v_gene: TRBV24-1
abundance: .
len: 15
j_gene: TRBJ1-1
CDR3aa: CATTAGQGTNTEAFF
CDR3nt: TGTGCCACCACCGCGGGACAGGGGACGAACACTGAAGCTTTCTTT

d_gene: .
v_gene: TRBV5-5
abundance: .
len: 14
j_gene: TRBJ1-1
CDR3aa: CASTEVGSGTEAFF
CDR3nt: TGTGCCAGCACGGAGGTGGGGTCCGGCACTGAAGCTTTCTTT

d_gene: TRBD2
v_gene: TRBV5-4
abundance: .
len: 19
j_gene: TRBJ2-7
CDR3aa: CASTRGLGPIGTSYHEQYF
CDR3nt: TGTGCCAGCACCAGGGGACTTGGGCCTATCGGGACTAGCTACCACGAGCAGTACTTC

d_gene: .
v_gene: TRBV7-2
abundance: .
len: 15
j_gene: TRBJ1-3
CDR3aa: CASSLGQLSGNTIYF
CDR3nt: TGTGCCAGCAGCCTCGGACAGCTCTCTGGAAACACCATATATTTT

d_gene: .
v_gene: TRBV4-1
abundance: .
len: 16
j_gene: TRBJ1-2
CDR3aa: CASSQGAGPNIGGYTF
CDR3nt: TGCGCCAGCAGCCAAGGAGCAGGGCCCAATATAGGAGGCTACACCTTC

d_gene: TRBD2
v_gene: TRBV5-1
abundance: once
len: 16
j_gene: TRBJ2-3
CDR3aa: CASSPRGERSTDTQYF
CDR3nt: TGCGCCAGCAGCCCCCGGGGGGAGAGAAGCACAGATACGCAGTATTTT

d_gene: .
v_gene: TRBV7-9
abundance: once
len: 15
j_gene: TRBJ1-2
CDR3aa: CASSLAPTGIYGYTF
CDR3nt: TGTGCCAGCAGCTTAGCCCCTACAGGGATCTATGGCTACACCTTC

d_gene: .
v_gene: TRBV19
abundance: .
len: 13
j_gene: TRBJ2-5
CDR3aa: CASSISEQETQYF
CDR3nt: TGTGCCAGTAGTATTAGCGAACAAGAGACCCAGTACTTC

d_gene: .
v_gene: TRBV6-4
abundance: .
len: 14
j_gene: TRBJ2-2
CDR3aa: CASRGVADTGELFF
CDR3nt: TGTGCCAGCCGTGGGGTAGCGGACACCGGGGAGCTGTTTTTT

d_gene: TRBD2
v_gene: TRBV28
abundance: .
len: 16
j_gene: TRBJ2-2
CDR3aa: CASSGSGRGFGGELFF
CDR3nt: TGTGCCAGCAGTGGAAGCGGGAGAGGTTTTGGCGGGGAGCTGTTTTTT

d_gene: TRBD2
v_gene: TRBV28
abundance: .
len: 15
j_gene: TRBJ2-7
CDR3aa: CASTPGLAISYEQYF
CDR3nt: TGTGCCAGCACCCCAGGACTAGCGATCTCCTACGAGCAGTACTTC

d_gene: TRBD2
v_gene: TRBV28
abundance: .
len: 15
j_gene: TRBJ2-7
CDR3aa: CASSKPRDYRYEQYF
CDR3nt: TGTGCCAGCAGCAAACCCCGGGACTATCGATACGAGCAGTACTTC

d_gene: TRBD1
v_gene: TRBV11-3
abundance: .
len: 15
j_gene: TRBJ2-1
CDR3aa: CASSLVAGGFNEQFF
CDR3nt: TGTGCCAGCAGCTTAGTGGCAGGGGGATTCAATGAGCAGTTCTTC

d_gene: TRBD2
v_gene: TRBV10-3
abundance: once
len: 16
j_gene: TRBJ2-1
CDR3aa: CAIREGTSGEYNEQFF
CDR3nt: TGTGCCATCAGAGAGGGGACTAGCGGAGAATACAATGAGCAGTTCTTC

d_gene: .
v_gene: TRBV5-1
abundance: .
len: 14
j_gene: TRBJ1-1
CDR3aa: CASSLGLLYTEAFF
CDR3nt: TGCGCCAGCAGCTTGGGGTTACTGTACACTGAAGCTTTCTTT

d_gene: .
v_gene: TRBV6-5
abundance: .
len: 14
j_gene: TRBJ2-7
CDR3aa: CASRPGSGVYEQYF
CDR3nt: TGTGCCAGCAGGCCGGGGTCGGGGGTCTACGAGCAGTACTTC

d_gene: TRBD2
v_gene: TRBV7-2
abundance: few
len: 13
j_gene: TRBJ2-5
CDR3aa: CASSFSGSETQYF
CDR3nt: TGTGCCAGCAGCTTTAGCGGGAGTGAGACCCAGTACTTC

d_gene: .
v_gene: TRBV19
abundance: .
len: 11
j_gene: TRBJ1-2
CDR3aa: CASSVAYGYTF
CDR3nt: TGTGCCAGTAGTGTGGCATATGGCTACACCTTC

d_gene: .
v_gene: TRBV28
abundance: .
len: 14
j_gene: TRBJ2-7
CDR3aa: CASSLQGFAYEQYF
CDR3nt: TGTGCCAGCAGTCTACAGGGTTTCGCCTACGAGCAGTACTTC

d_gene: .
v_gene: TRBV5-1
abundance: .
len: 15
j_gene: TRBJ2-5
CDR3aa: CASASQLAPGETQYF
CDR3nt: TGCGCCAGCGCATCCCAACTAGCACCAGGAGAGACCCAGTACTTC

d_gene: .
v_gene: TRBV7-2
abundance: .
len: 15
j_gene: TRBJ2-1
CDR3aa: CASNTWTLADNEQFF
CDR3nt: TGTGCCAGCAACACTTGGACACTAGCCGACAATGAGCAGTTCTTC

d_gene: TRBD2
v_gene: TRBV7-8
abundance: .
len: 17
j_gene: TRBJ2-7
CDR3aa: CASSFLQHASGSYEQYF
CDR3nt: TGTGCCAGCAGCTTCCTACAGCACGCTAGCGGATCCTACGAGCAGTACTTC

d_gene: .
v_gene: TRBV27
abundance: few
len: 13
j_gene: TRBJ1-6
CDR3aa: CASTQGSGSPLHF
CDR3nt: TGTGCCAGCACCCAGGGATCGGGTTCACCCCTCCACTTT

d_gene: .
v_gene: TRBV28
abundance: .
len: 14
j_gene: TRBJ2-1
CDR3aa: CASSPRVISNEQFF
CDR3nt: TGTGCCAGCAGCCCCCGTGTGATTAGCAATGAGCAGTTCTTC

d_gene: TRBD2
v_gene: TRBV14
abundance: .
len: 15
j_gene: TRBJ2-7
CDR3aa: CASSLHSGSNHEQYF
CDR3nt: TGTGCCAGCAGCCTCCATAGCGGGAGTAACCACGAGCAGTACTTC

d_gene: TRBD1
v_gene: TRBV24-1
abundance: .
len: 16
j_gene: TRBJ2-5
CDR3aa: CATSPTSGTGGETQYF
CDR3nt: TGTGCCACCAGTCCAACCTCCGGGACAGGGGGGGAGACCCAGTACTTC